These 20 T cell receptor beta chains originate from one sample sequenced in a study of CD8+CD57+ T cells in acquired aplastic anemia. Researchers used genomic DNA as the template to profile TCR beta VDJ and CDR3. TCRdb independently ran MiXCR on the reads; one entry per CDR3 protein. This sample has about 130,000 distinct CDR3 sequences, with around 50% found just once. The sample consisted of sorted CD4+, CD8+, or CD8+CD57+ T cells (not recorded which) from PBMCs. The receptors originated from a human donor in good health, serving as a control.

This chain links TRBV15 with TRBJ2-5; the match to TRBD2 covers 8 bases. CDR1 is LNHNV and CDR2 is YYDKDF in the germline V gene (reference sequence). CDR3 size: 13 residues. Trimming cost V 5 bases and J 4 bases; bases outside gene matches: 3. The CDR3 sequence is CATSGTSGETQYF. The CDR3, as DNA: TGTGCCACCAGCGGGACTAGTGGAGAGACCCAGTACTTC.

The rearrangement links TRBV20-1 to TRBJ2-3, with 14 bases that match TRBD2. Germline values: CDR1 DFQATT, CDR2 SNEGSKA (reference sequence). The CDR3 has 15 amino acids. V shed 2 bases, J shed 4 bases, and the junction held 2 bases outside the gene matches. The DNA of the CDR3 is TGCAGTGCTAGACGACTAGCGGGAGGGTCAGATACGCAGTATTTT. It translates to CSARRLAGGSDTQYF.

Worth noting for this clonotype: A junction boundary mismatches the germline segment, possibly from a read error. This chain joins TRBV7-7 and TRBJ1-5; 7 nucleotides line up with TRBD1. Germline loops: CDR1 SSHAT, CDR2 FNYEAQ (reference sequence). The CDR3 is 17 amino acids. CDR3 bases: TGTGCTAGCAGCTGGAGGCTACAGGGGCTGAGCAATCAGCCCCAGCATTTT. The encoded protein is CASSWRLQGLSNQPQHF.

This clonotype has at least ten counts. CDR3 sequence (DNA): TGTGCCAGCAGCTTAAACACGAACACCGGGGAGCTGTTTTTT. Translation gives CASSLNTNTGELFF. The chain carries TRBV7-3 and TRBJ2-2, with no clear D. CDR1 is SGHTA and CDR2 is FQGTGA in the germline V gene. This CDR3 comprises 14 residues. V was pared by 1 base and J by 0 bases, with 3 bases between. The whole variable domain, remainder taken from reference TRBV7-3 and TRBJ2-2, is GAGVSQTPSNKVTEKGKYVELRCDPISGHTALYWYRQSLGQGPEFLIYFQGTGAADDSGLPNDRFFAVRPEGSVSTLKIQRTERGDSAVYLCASSLNTNTGELFFGEGSRLTVL.

This clonotype occurred many times. The chain carries TRBV19 and TRBJ2-6; D may be TRBD2 (6 bases). This CDR3 spans 20 amino acids. Germline CDR1 reads LNHDA; CDR2 reads SQIVND (reference sequence). Trimming cost V 5 bases and J 1 base, with 24 bases left between them. The CDR3 region is CASSLLGGAGRRSGANVLTF. The CDR3 DNA follows: TGTGCCAGTAGTCTCCTCGGGGGAGCAGGTCGAAGGTCTGGGGCCAACGTCCTGACTTTC.

Many counts were recorded for this clonotype. This chain joins TRBV30 and TRBJ1-5; D call uncertain. The CDR3 length is 14 residues. Trimming removed 2 bases at V and 0 bases at J, with 8 bases between. Germline CDR1 is GTSNPN and CDR2 is SVGIG (reference sequence). The CDR3 protein is CAWSTGFSNQPQHF. CDR3 DNA: TGTGCCTGGAGTACGGGGTTTAGCAATCAGCCCCAGCATTTT. Complete variable domain (other parts from reference TRBV30 and TRBJ1-5): SQTIHQWPATLVQPVGSPLSLECTVEGTSNPNLYWYRQAAGRGLQLLFYSVGIGQISSEVPQNLSASRPQDRQFILSSKKLLLSDSGFYLCAWSTGFSNQPQHFGDGTRLSIL.

This clonotype came up a few times. The V call is TRBV9, the J call TRBJ2-7; 9 nucleotides match TRBD2. The CDR3 runs to 15 residues. Trimming cost V 1 base and J 2 bases; bases outside gene matches: 4. Germline CDR1 is SGDLS and CDR2 is YYNGEE. The CDR3 loop is CASSVSASGTYEQYF. The CDR3 DNA is TGTGCCAGCAGCGTAAGTGCTAGCGGGACCTACGAGCAGTACTTC.

Remarks on this clonotype: An end of the junction does not agree with germline; a read error may underlie this. J is TRBJ1-6 and V is TRBV3-1; the D gene is possibly TRBD1 (5 bases). The CDR3 runs 17 residues. Germline-derived CDR1 and CDR2 are LGHDT and YNNKEL (reference sequence). This CDR3 reads CACSHPMGQTYNSPLHF. The CDR3 region has the DNA TGTGCCTGCAGCCACCCCATGGGGCAGACGTATAATTCACCCCTCCACTTT. Drawing the rest from reference TRBV3-1 and TRBJ1-6, the complete variable domain is DTAVSQTPKYLVTQMGNDKSIKCEQNLGHDTMYWYKQDSKKFLKIMFSYNNKELIINETVPNRFSPKSPDKAHLNLHINSLELGDSAVYFCACSHPMGQTYNSPLHFGNGTRLTVT.

The table lists this clonotype with many counts. The gene calls are TRBV9 and TRBJ2-3; D is unclear. Germline loops: CDR1 SGDLS, CDR2 YYNGEE. This CDR3 contains 15 residues. V lost 0 bases, J lost 5 bases, and 13 bases lay in between. CDR3 coding DNA: TGTGCCAGCAGCGTAGGGTACGGTGGGAAAGATACGCAGTATTTT. Translated, it gives CASSVGYGGKDTQYF.

The sample holds many counts of this clonotype. V gene TRBV6-2 or TRBV6-3 combines with J gene TRBJ2-7; TRBD1 or TRBD2 may be the D gene (5 bases each). V lost 5 bases to trimming and J lost 4 bases, with 9 bases between them. Looked up from germline, CDR1 is MNHEY and CDR2 is SVGEGT. This CDR3 region has 12 residues. CDR3 coding DNA: TGTGCCAGCAGTCTCGAGGGGTACGAGCAGTACTTC. Protein: CASSLEGYEQYF.

As to this clonotype: One end of the junction fails to match germline, which may point to a read error. The CDR3 DNA sequence: TGTGCCAGCAAAGGGACAGGGGGGATAGTAGGAAGCACCATATATTTT. Its translation is CASKGTGGIVGSTIYF. The J gene is TRBJ1-3, the V gene TRBV11-1; 11 bases fit TRBD1. CDR1 is SGHAT, CDR2 FQDESV, per germline (reference sequence). This CDR3 contains 16 residues.

V gene TRBV15 combines with J gene TRBJ1-5, with TRBD1 identical over 10 bases. This CDR3 is 15 amino acids long. The ends lost 3 bases at V and 5 bases at J; junction bases unmatched: 4. Germline lookup yields CDR1 LNHNV and CDR2 YYDKDF (reference sequence). Here the CDR3 DNA reads TGTGCCACCAGCAGTGACGGACAGGGGGATCAGCCCCAGCATTTT. This sequence encodes CATSSDGQGDQPQHF.

The gene calls are TRBV5-1 and TRBJ2-7, with 8 bases that match TRBD2. The CDR3 is 13 amino acids. CDR1 and CDR2 (germline): SGHRS, YFSETQ. V lost 5 bases and J lost 4; bases outside the gene matches: 5. This CDR3 reads CASRAGGQYEQYF. CDR3 nucleotides: TGCGCCAGCAGGGCGGGGGGCCAGTACGAGCAGTACTTC.

This clonotype was observed at least ten times. CDR3 coding DNA: TGTGCCAGCAGAGGAGGCAGGGGGCTGGCGGATACGCAGTATTTT. As protein: CASRGGRGLADTQYF. V usage is TRBV6-2 or TRBV6-3 and J usage is TRBJ2-3, with 8 positions matching TRBD1. Germline values: CDR1 MNHEY, CDR2 SVGEGT. V lost 6 bases to trimming and J lost 6 bases; unmatched junction nucleotides: 11. The CDR3 is 15 amino acids.

The V gene is TRBV5-1, the J gene TRBJ2-3, with 9 positions matching TRBD2. The CDR3 has 16 amino acids. V lost 2 bases, J lost 2 bases, and 6 bases stayed unmatched. Per germline, CDR1 SGHRS and CDR2 YFSETQ. The CDR3 bases are TGCGCCAGCAGCTTATATCTAGCGGGAATCACAGATACGCAGTATTTT. Residues: CASSLYLAGITDTQYF.

The chain uses TRBV5-6 and TRBJ2-7; D is undetermined. The CDR3 contains 13 residues. In germline, CDR1 is SGHDT, CDR2 YYEEEE. The germline V and J ends were trimmed by 4 bases and 1 base, with 9 bases remaining between them. The CDR3 nucleotides are TGTGCCAGCAGCGCGTATGATTCCTACGAGCAGTACTTC. This encodes CASSAYDSYEQYF. Looking up the rest from reference TRBV5-6 and TRBJ2-7 gives the full variable domain: DAGVTQSPTHLIKTRGQQVTLRCSPKSGHDTVSWYQQALGQGPQFIFQYYEEEERQRGNFPDRFSGHQFPNYSSELNVNALLLGDSALYLCASSAYDSYEQYFGPGTRLTVT.

The chain links TRBV7-9 to TRBJ1-2; no clear D. Germline V gene sequence: CDR1 SEHNR, CDR2 FQNEAQ (reference sequence). The CDR3 has 13 residues. V was clipped by 3 bases and J by 3 bases, with 8 bases between them. The CDR3 nucleotides are TGTGCCAGCAGCTTTGGCCGATACTATGGCTACACCTTC. This codes for CASSFGRYYGYTF.

The rearrangement links TRBV6-5 to TRBJ2-2, with 8 bases lining up with TRBD1. The CDR3 length is 15 residues. J was trimmed by 9 bases and V by 4 bases; bases with no gene match: 10. The V gene's germline CDR1 is MNHEY and CDR2 SVGAGI. The DNA of the CDR3 is TGTGCCAGCAGTTCCCGGACAGGGCCCTTCTGGGAGCTGTTTTTT. Translating gives CASSSRTGPFWELFF.

This clonotype was seen many times. CDR3 protein: CASSQDHGSPITDTQYF. CDR3 sequence (DNA): TGCGCCAGCAGCCAAGATCATGGCAGTCCTATAACAGATACGCAGTATTTT. The genes are TRBV4-3 and TRBJ2-3, with D uncertain. Germline V lookup: CDR1 LGHNA, CDR2 YSLEER. V was pared by 0 bases and J by 3 bases, with 16 bases between. This CDR3 is built from 17 residues.

This sequence joins TRBV6-2 or TRBV6-3 and TRBJ1-6, with D perhaps matching TRBD1 (6 bases). The V end lost 6 bases, the J end lost 5 bases, and 11 bases lay between the germline ends. CDR1 is MNHEY and CDR2 is SVGEGT in the germline V gene. CDR3 length: 14 residues. The CDR3 bases are TGTGCCAGCAGCTACGGACAGCATAATTCACCCCTCCACTTT. Translation gives CASSYGQHNSPLHF.